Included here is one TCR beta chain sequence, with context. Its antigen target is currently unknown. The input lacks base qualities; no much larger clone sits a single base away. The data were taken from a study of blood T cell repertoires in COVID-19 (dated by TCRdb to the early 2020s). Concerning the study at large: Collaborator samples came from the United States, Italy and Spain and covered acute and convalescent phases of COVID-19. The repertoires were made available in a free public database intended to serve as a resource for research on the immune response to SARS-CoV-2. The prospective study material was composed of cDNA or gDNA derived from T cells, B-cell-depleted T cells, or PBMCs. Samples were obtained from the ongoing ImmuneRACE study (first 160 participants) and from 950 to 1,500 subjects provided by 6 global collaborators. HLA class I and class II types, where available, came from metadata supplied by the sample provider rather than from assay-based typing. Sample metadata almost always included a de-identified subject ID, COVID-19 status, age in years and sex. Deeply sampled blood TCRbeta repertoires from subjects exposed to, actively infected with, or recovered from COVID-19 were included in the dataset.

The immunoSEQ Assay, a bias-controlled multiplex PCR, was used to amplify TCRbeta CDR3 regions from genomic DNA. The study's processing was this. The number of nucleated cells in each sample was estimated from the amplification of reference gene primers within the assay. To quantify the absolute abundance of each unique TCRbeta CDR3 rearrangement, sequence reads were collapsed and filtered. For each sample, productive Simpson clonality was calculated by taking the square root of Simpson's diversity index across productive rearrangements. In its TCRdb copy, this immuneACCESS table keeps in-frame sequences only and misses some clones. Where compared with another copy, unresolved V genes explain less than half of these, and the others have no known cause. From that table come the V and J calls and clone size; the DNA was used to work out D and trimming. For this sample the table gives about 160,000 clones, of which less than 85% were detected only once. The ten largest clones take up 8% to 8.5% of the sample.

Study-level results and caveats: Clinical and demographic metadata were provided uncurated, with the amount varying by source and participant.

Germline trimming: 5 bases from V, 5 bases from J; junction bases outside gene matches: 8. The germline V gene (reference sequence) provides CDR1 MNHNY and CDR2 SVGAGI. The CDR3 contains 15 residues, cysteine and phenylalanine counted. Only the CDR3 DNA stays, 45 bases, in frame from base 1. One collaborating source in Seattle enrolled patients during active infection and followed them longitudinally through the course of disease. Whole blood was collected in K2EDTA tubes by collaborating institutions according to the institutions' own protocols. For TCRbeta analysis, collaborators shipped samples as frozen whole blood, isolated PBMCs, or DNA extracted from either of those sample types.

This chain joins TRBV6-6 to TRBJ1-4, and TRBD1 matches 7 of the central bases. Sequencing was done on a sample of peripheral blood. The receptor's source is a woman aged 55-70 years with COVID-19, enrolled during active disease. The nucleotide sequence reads TGTGCCAGCAGTATAGGAGGGGGCGAGAATGAAAAACTGTTTTTT. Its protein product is CASSIGGGENEKLFF.